This T cell receptor (beta chain) was documented in a study of T cells in Graves' hyperthyroidism and ophthalmopathy. PBMCs came from roughly 10 ml fresh peripheral blood. CDR3 length equals 15 residues. The germline V gene encodes CDR1 SGDLS and CDR2 YYNGEE. Trimming cost V 4 bases and J 0 bases, with 8 bases left between them. Regions amplified from RNA transcripts were the TCR beta CDR3 regions. The TCR CDR3 was amplified in a first-round RT-PCR using the HTBI primer set. MiXCR was run by TCRdb on the multiplex PCR reads, yielding one entry per CDR3 protein. This sample has hundreds of thousands of distinct CDR3 sequences, with 15% to 20% found just once.

Source material: blood. This chain uses TRBV9 with TRBJ2-6; D is uncertain. The origin of this receptor is a woman in her twenties or thirties with Graves' hyperthyroidism. The CDR3 here is CASSTTPSGANVLTF. The CDR3, as DNA: TGTGCCAGCAGCACCACACCCTCTGGGGCCAACGTCCTGACTTTC.